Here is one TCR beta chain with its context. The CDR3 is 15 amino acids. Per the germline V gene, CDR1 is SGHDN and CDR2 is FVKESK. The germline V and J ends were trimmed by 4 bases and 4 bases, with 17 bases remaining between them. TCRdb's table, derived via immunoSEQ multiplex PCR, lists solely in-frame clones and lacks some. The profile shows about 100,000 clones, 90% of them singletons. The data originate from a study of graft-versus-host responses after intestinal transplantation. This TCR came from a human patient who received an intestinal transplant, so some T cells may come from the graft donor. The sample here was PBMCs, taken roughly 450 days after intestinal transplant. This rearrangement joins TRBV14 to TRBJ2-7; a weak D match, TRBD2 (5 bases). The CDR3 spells CASSPLGRGIYEQYF. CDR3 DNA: TGTGCCAGCAGCCCTCTGGGGAGAGGGATTTACGAGCAGTACTTC. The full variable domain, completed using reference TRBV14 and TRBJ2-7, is EAGVTQFPSHSVIEKGQTVTLRCDPISGHDNLYWYRRVMGKEIKFLLHFVKESKQDESGMPNNRFLAERTGGTYSTLKVQPAELEDSGVYFCASSPLGRGIYEQYFGPGTRLTVT.